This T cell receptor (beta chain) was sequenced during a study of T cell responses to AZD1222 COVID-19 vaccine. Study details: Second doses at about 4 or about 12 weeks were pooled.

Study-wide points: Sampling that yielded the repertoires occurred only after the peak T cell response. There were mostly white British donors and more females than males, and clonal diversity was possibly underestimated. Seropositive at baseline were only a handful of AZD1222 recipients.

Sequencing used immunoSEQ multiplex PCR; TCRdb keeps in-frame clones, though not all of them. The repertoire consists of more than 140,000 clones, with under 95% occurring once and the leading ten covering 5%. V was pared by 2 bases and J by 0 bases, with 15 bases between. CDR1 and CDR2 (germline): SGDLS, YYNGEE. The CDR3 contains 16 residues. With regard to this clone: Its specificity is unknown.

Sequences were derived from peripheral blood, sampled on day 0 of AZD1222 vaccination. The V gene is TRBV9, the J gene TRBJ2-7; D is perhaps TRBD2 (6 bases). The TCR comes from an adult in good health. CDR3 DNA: TGTGCCAGCAGCGTTTCCGGGGGAGTCAACTCCTACGAGCAGTACTTC. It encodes CASSVSGGVNSYEQYF.